Listed below are T cell receptor beta chains from one sample, sequenced in a study of blood T cell repertoires in COVID-19. Clones were read by immunoSEQ multiplex PCR, and TCRdb kept only the in-frame ones, dropping some. The repertoire includes 90,000 to 150,000 clones, roughly 90% of them detected once, and approximately 7.7% sits in the top ten. Sequences were obtained from peripheral blood. These receptors were obtained from a human donor in a cohort sampled during active COVID-19. The CDR3 runs from the conserved cysteine through the conserved F or W. The D gene is left open where the match is weak. Clone sizes are given selectively: once, few, many, or a class where the clone is expanded.

>medium-sized|-|TRBJ2-1|TRBV14
TGTGCCAGCAGCCCTAGGCTGGGAGCGGCCCCAACTCCCCATGAGCAGTTCTTC
CASSPRLGAAPTPHEQFF
>-|-|TRBJ1-5|TRBV19
TGTGCCAGTAGTATCAGACAGAATAGCAATCAGCCCCAGCATTTT
CASSIRQNSNQPQHF
>-|TRBD2|TRBJ2-7|TRBV7-2
TGTGCCAGCAGCTCTCCCGAAACTAGCGGGAGGTACGAGCAGTACTTC
CASSSPETSGRYEQYF
>-|TRBD1|TRBJ1-5|TRBV28
TGTGCCAGCAGTTTGGACAGGACACAGCCCCAGCATTTT
CASSLDRTQPQHF
>-|-|TRBJ2-7|TRBV20-1
TGCAGTGCTAGTAATCAAGGGGGAAAGGCGCGCGAGCAGTACTTC
CSASNQGGKAREQYF
>medium-sized|TRBD1|TRBJ1-6|TRBV5-4
TGTGCCAGCACCTTCGGGACAGGGGTTTCACCCCTCCACTTT
CASTFGTGVSPLHF
>-|TRBD1|TRBJ2-1|TRBV7-9
TGTGCCAGCAGCCAGCTTCGGGGACAGGTCATCAATGAGCAGTTCTTC
CASSQLRGQVINEQFF
>-|-|TRBJ1-5|TRBV10-2
TGCGCCAGCAGTGACGGCCCCGGCGGGGGTCAGCCCCAGCATTTT
CASSDGPGGGQPQHF
>-|-|TRBJ2-3|TRBV19
TGTGCCAGTACAGGGGTCCGGGCCGCCGTAATTAGCACAGATACGCAGTATTTT
CASTGVRAAVISTDTQYF
>once|TRBD1|TRBJ1-5|TRBV19
TGTGCCAGTAGTATACAGACAGGGGCTAATCAGCCCCAGCATTTT
CASSIQTGANQPQHF
>-|-|TRBJ1-1|TRBV14
TGTGCCAGCAGCCTCCGGACAGTCTTAAACACTGAAGCTTTCTTT
CASSLRTVLNTEAFF
>-|TRBD2|TRBJ2-1|TRBV15
TGTGCCACCCGAAACCCCAAAGGCACTAGCGGGAGGATCAATGAGCAGTTCTTC
CATRNPKGTSGRINEQFF
>-|-|TRBJ2-1|TRBV7-2
TGTGCCAGCAGCTTAGAAGGAGGGAGCCGGGCTAAGCCCCCGAATGAGCAGTTCTTC
CASSLEGGSRAKPPNEQFF
>-|TRBD1|TRBJ2-5|TRBV28
TGTGCCAGCACCGACAGGGGCCAAGAGACCCAGTACTTC
CASTDRGQETQYF
>few|-|TRBJ1-5|TRBV24-1
TGTGCCACCAGTGACTCCACAGGGCCCAGAGATCAGCCCCAGCATTTT
CATSDSTGPRDQPQHF
>-|TRBD1|TRBJ1-2|TRBV5-4
TGTGCCAGCAGCTGGAGGGGGCAAGGCTATGGCTACACCTTC
CASSWRGQGYGYTF
>-|-|TRBJ1-5|TRBV7-8
TGTGCCAGCAGCTCCCTCTCCCTAGGCAGGGATCAGCCCCAGCATTTT
CASSSLSLGRDQPQHF
>-|TRBD2|TRBJ2-2|TRBV4-2
TGTGCCAGCAGCCAAGGGGAAAGCGGGGACTGGAACACCGGGGAGCTGTTTTTT
CASSQGESGDWNTGELFF
>-|-|TRBJ2-5|TRBV15
TGTGCCACCAGCAGAGATAGGGGCCAAGAGACCCAGTACTTC
CATSRDRGQETQYF
>-|TRBD2|TRBJ2-5|TRBV7-2
TGTGCCAGCAGCTCTAAGACTAGCGGCAGGTTAGGGACCCAGTACTTC
CASSSKTSGRLGTQYF
>-|TRBD2|TRBJ2-1|TRBV18
TGTGCCAGCTCACCACTCGGTACTAGCGGGGCTTACAATGAGCAGTTCTTC
CASSPLGTSGAYNEQFF
>-|TRBD1|TRBJ1-4|TRBV12-5
TGTGCTAGTGGTCTCCAAAGGGGGCACTCTGAAAAACTGTTTTTT
CASGLQRGHSEKLFF
>few|TRBD1|TRBJ1-5|TRBV5-6
TGTGCCAGCAGCTCATTACACTCAGGGGGCGGACAGCCCCAGCATTTT
CASSSLHSGGGQPQHF
>many|TRBD2|TRBJ2-3|TRBV18
TGTGCCAGCTCGCTTCTAGCGGGAGCCGCAGATACGCAGTATTTT
CASSLLAGAADTQYF
>-|-|TRBJ2-3|TRBV5-1
TGCGCCAGCGGCCCCGGGAGCACAGATACGCAGTATTTT
CASGPGSTDTQYF
>-|TRBD2|TRBJ2-1|TRBV29-1
TGCAGCGTTGCGGCTAGCGGGAGCTACAATGAGCAGTTCTTC
CSVAASGSYNEQFF
>-|-|TRBJ2-1|TRBV19
TGTGCCAGTAGTACGAGGTCCAACAATGAGCAGTTCTTC
CASSTRSNNEQFF
>-|TRBD2|TRBJ2-3|TRBV11-2
TGTGCCAGCAGCTTAGATTTAACGGGAGGTCTTGATACGCAGTATTTT
CASSLDLTGGLDTQYF